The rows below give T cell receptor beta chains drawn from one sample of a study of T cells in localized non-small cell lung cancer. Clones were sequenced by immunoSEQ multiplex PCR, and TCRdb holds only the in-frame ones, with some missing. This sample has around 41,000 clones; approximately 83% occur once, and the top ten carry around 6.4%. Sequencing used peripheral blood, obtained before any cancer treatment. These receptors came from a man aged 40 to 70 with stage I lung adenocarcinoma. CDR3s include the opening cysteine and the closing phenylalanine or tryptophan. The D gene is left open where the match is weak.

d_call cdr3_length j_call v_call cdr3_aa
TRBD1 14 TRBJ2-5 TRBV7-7 CASSSDRGGETQYF
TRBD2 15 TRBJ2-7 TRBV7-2 CASSPQGGRFDEQYF
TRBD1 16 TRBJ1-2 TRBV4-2 CASSQDFQGASYGYTF
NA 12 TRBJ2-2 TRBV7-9 CASVAGTGELFF
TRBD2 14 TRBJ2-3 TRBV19 CASSRNGRADTQYF
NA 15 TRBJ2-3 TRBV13 CASSQTRPGPDTQYF
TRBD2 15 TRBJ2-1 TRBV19 CASSMGLAGVGEQFF
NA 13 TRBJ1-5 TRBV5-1 CASSLDIYQPQHF
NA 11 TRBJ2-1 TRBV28 CASSRRREQFF
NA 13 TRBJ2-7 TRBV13 CASSYRMTAEQYF
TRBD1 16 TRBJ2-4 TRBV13 CASSPRETGGRNIQYF
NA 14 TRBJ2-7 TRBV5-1 CASSLDARSYEQYF
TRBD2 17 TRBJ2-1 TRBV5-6 CASSLEGVLAGGNEQFF
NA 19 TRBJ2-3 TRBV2 CASLKRGGQHESSTDTQYF
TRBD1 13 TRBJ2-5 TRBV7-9 CASSRQGWETQYF
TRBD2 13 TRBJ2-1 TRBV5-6 CASSAGTRYEQFF
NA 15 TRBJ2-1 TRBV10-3 CASSYGGTAYNEQFF
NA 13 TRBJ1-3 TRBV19 CASKRNSGNTIYF
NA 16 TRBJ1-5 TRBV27 CASSLSSRLSNQPQHF
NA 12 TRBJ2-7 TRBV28 CASSFKRGEQYF
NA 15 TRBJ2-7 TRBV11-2 CASSLEASAYGEQYF
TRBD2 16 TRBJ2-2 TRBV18 CASSPVLAGPTGELFF
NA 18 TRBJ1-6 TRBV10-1 CASSGHLRVPGENSPLHF
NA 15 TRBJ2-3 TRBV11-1 CASSLRESGADTQYF
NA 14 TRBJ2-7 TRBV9 CASSAQGSFYEQYF
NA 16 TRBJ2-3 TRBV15 CATSRAGAGRTDTQYF
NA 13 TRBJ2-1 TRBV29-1 CSVEGPGGNEQFF
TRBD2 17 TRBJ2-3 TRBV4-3 CASSTDSGGTGADTQYF
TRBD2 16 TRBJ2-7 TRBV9 CASSASETSGVYEQYF
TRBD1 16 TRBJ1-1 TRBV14 CASSPLGDRRNTEAFF
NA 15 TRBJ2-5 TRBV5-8 CASSGDIFVGETQYF
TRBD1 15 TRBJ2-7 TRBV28 CASGVEQGRSYEQYF
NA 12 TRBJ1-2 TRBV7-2 CASDEGNYGYTF
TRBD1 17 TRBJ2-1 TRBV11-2 CASSQGTGGLSYNEQFF
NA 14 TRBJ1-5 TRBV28 CASISGGLNQPQHF
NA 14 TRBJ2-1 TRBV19 CASSMGISYNEQFF
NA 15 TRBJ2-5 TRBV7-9 CASSLGQAFQETQYF
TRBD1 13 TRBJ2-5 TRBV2 CASSDGQGETQYF
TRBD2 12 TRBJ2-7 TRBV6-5 CASSRAGEVQYF
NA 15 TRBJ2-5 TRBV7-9 CASSLGRADMETQYF
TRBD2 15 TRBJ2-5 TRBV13 CASSSTSGRDETQYF
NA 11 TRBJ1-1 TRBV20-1 CSAPRDTEAFF
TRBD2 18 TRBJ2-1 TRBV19 CASSTISGSHSSYNEQFF
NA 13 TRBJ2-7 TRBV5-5 CASSLPGPYEQYF
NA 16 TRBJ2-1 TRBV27 CASRSTNDPSPFEQFF
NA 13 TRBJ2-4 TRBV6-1 CASSELAEIVQYF
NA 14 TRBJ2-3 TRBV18 CASSPITDSDTQYF
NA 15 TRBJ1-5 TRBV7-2 CASNPRLSGGQPQHF
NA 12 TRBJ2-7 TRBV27 CASAQDWGEQYF
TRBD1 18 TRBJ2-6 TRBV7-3 CASQEAGGSGSGANVLTF
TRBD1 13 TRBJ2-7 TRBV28 CASRHGTVYEQYF
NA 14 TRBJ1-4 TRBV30 CAWSATAWDEKLFF
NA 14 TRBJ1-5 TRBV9 CASSVDGSNQPQHF
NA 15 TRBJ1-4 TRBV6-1 CASLPTGGNNEKLFF